This T cell receptor (beta chain) was retrieved from a study of blood T cell repertoires in COVID-19. The overall study: Acute and convalescent COVID-19 specimens originated in the United States, Italy and Spain.

The study recruited people aged about 18 to 90 years across 24 US areas. The CDR3 is made up of 16 amino acids. CDR1 and CDR2 (germline): GTSNPN, SVGIG (reference sequence). The J segment lost 4 bases and the V segment lost 3 bases, leaving 6 bases of the junction unmatched. The protocol was immunoSEQ multiplex PCR, while the TCRdb copy is restricted to in-frame clones and leaves out a portion. The table records around 480,000 clones, around 90% of them present only once. The specimen sequenced was PBMCs or T cells enriched from blood (not recorded which). This receptor was identified in a woman between 18 and 30 years old who had recovered from COVID-19. This chain joins TRBV30 and TRBJ2-3; TRBD2 matches 14 bases. CDR3 sequence: CAWSAGTSGGSDTQYF. The CDR3 nucleotides read TGTGCCTGGAGCGCTGGGACTAGCGGGGGCTCAGATACGCAGTATTTT.